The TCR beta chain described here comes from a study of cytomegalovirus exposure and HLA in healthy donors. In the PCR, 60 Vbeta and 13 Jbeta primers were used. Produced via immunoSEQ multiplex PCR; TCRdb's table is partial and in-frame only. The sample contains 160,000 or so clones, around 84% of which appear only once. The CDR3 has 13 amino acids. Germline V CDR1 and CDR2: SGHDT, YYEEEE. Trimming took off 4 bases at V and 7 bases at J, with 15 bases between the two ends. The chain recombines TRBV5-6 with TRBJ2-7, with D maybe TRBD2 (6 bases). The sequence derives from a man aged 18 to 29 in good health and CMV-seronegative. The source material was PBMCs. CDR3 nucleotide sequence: TGTGCCAGCAGCCCACAGGCGGGGAGGGAGCAGTACTTC. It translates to CASSPQAGREQYF.